The clone carrying this TCR beta chain was observed a few times. The data stem from a study of T cell responses to AZD1222 COVID-19 vaccine. This table comes from immunoSEQ multiplex PCR, and its TCRdb copy is limited to in-frame clones, with some not included. This table holds more than 140,000 clones, approximately 88% found once. The material was peripheral blood, obtained on day 0 of MenACWY control vaccination. The clonotype originates from an adult in good health.

The CDR3 bases are TGTGCTAGTAGCACAACGGGGGATACGCAGTATTTT. It codes for CASSTTGDTQYF. The chain carries TRBV12-5 and TRBJ2-3, with a tentative D call TRBD2 (5 bases). V lost 8 bases, J lost 6 bases, and 12 bases lay in between. The CDR3 is 12 amino acids. Germline CDR1 and CDR2: LGHNT and FRNRAP. Supplemented by reference TRBV12-5 and TRBJ2-3, the full variable domain reads DARVTQTPRHKVTEMGQEVTMRCQPILGHNTVFWYRQTMMQGLELLAYFRNRAPLDDSGMPKDRFSAEMPDATLATLKIQPSEPRDSAVYFCASSTTGDTQYFGPGTRLTVL.